This T cell receptor beta chain was recovered during a study of T cells in Graves' hyperthyroidism and ophthalmopathy. Template material for amplifying TCR beta CDR3 regions consisted of RNA transcripts. TCR CDR3 underwent first-round RT-PCR with the HTBI primer set. Using its own MiXCR run on the multiplex PCR reads, TCRdb lists one record per CDR3 protein. The sample carries about 400,000 distinct CDR3 sequences, just under 15% recorded once. The CDR3 runs 16 residues. V trimming: 4 bases; J trimming: 2 bases; junction bases outside the gene matches: 11. Germline assignment: CDR1 SGHRS and CDR2 YFSETQ. About this clonotype itself: The antigen is unknown.

Patients counted as stable if ophthalmopathy did not develop within 18 months. Study-level results: Most clonotypes expanded in the thyroid (above 0.001) were also present in blood. The model forecast ophthalmopathy, anticipating it by a median roughly 6.3 months before onset.

This receptor was taken from a woman in her thirties with Graves' hyperthyroidism. The sample consisted of blood. The chain employs TRBV5-1 and TRBJ2-5; 7 bases line up with TRBD2. The CDR3 sequence: CASSGVGTTKQETQYF. The CDR3, as DNA: TGCGCCAGCAGCGGGGTTGGGACTACCAAACAAGAGACCCAGTACTTC.